These T cell receptor beta chains were read from a single sample in a study of T cell responses to AZD1222 COVID-19 vaccine. Libraries were prepared by immunoSEQ multiplex PCR; TCRdb keeps only in-frame clonotypes and omits some of them. This table holds 65,000 or so clones, about 83% found once. The input for sequencing was peripheral blood, taken on day 0 of AZD1222 vaccination. These receptors were obtained from an adult in good health. Both conserved end residues are part of each CDR3. A D gene is named only where the DNA matches it firmly. Expanded clones are given a class, and other clones once, few, many or no size at all.

v_gene	j_gene	d_gene	abundance	CDR3aa	CDR3nt
TRBV27	TRBJ1-6	.	.	CASSHRVYSPLHF	TGTGCCAGCAGCCACAGGGTCTACTCACCCCTCCACTTT
TRBV28	TRBJ1-6	.	.	CASIRFYNSPLHF	TGTGCCAGCATACGGTTTTATAATTCACCCCTCCACTTT
TRBV28	TRBJ1-2	.	.	CASGLTGFGYTF	TGTGCCAGCGGATTAACAGGGTTTGGCTACACCTTC
TRBV3-1/TRBV3-2	TRBJ1-1	TRBD1	few	CASSQGQGGAGTEAFF	TGTGCCAGCAGCCAAGGGCAGGGGGGGGCAGGAACTGAAGCTTTCTTT
TRBV18	TRBJ1-1	.	.	CASSPNSVQNTEAFF	TGTGCCAGCTCACCGAATTCTGTTCAAAACACTGAAGCTTTCTTT
TRBV20-1	TRBJ1-4	TRBD1	.	CSASWGQGGEKLFF	TGCAGTGCTAGTTGGGGACAGGGGGGTGAAAAACTGTTTTTT
TRBV9	TRBJ1-1	TRBD1	.	CASSISGGTEAFF	TGTGCCAGCAGCATTTCAGGGGGGACTGAAGCTTTCTTT
TRBV18	TRBJ1-3	.	.	CASSPPGHSSGNTIYF	TGTGCCAGCTCACCACCAGGACATAGCTCTGGAAACACCATATATTTT
TRBV28	TRBJ2-1	TRBD2	.	CASSFSGGSYNEQFF	TGTGCCAGCAGTTTTAGCGGGGGCTCCTACAATGAGCAGTTCTTC
TRBV6-2/TRBV6-3	TRBJ1-4	.	once	CASSYDVGEEEKLFF	TGTGCCAGCAGTTACGACGTGGGGGAGGAGGAAAAACTGTTTTTT
TRBV29-1	TRBJ1-6	TRBD1	.	CSVADREDSPLHF	TGCAGCGTTGCGGACAGGGAGGATTCACCCCTCCACTTT
TRBV7-9	TRBJ1-2	.	.	CASSGGEIGYGYTF	TGTGCCAGCTCTGGGGGGGAAATTGGTTATGGCTACACCTTC
TRBV18	TRBJ2-5	.	.	CASSPPGGPQYF	TGTGCCAGCTCACCTCCCGGGGGGCCCCAGTACTTC
TRBV30	TRBJ1-2	.	.	CAWSPDMNYGYTF	TGTGCCTGGAGTCCGGACATGAACTATGGCTACACCTTC
TRBV7-2	TRBJ2-7	TRBD2	.	CASSLRLAGGLGEQYF	TGTGCCAGCAGCCTAAGACTAGCGGGGGGTTTGGGCGAGCAGTACTTC
TRBV9	TRBJ1-2	.	few	CASSATDINYGYTF	TGTGCCAGCAGCGCCACGGACATTAACTATGGCTACACCTTC
TRBV4-1	TRBJ1-5	.	.	CASSLFQGATNQPQHF	TGCGCCAGCAGCCTTTTTCAGGGCGCTACCAATCAGCCCCAGCATTTT
TRBV3-1/TRBV3-2	TRBJ1-6	.	.	CASSQDRLDNSPLHF	TGTGCCAGCAGCCAAGATAGGCTAGACAATTCACCCCTCCACTTT
TRBV18	TRBJ2-7	.	.	CASSPQAVNTYEQYF	TGTGCCAGCTCACCACAGGCAGTTAATACCTACGAGCAGTACTTC
TRBV5-1	TRBJ2-1	TRBD1	.	CASSLGQGFNNEQFF	TGCGCCAGCAGCTTGGGACAGGGGTTTAACAATGAGCAGTTCTTC
TRBV28	TRBJ1-1	.	.	CATNPPDSLNTEAFF	TGTGCCACCAACCCCCCGGACAGTTTGAACACTGAAGCTTTCTTT
TRBV9	TRBJ1-3	.	.	CASSVDGGSGNTIYF	TGTGCCAGCAGCGTAGACGGGGGCTCTGGAAACACCATATATTTT
TRBV7-2	TRBJ2-1	.	.	CASSPSDYSGNEQFF	TGTGCCAGCAGCCCTAGCGATTACTCCGGCAATGAGCAGTTCTTC
TRBV7-2	TRBJ1-5	.	once	CASSTGGYSNQPQHF	TGTGCCAGCAGCACTGGAGGCTATAGCAATCAGCCCCAGCATTTT
TRBV3-1/TRBV3-2	TRBJ1-2	.	.	CASSLKLSGRANYGYTF	TGTGCCAGCAGCCTTAAATTGTCGGGAAGAGCAAACTATGGCTACACCTTC
TRBV19	TRBJ1-6	.	once	CASREVSSYNSPLHF	TGTGCCAGTAGGGAGGTTAGCTCCTATAATTCACCCCTCCACTTT
TRBV7-9	TRBJ2-5	.	.	CASSLSGGVGTQYF	TGTGCCAGCAGCTTATCAGGGGGGGTTGGGACCCAGTACTTC
TRBV7-9	TRBJ1-4	.	.	CASSLFATNEKLFF	TGTGCCAGCAGCCTATTTGCAACTAATGAAAAACTGTTTTTT
TRBV28	TRBJ1-6	.	.	CASSSGTASYNSPLHF	TGTGCCAGCAGTTCCGGGACGGCCTCCTATAATTCACCCCTCCACTTT
TRBV6-1	TRBJ1-5	.	.	CASSEMGRRQPQHF	TGTGCCAGCAGTGAAATGGGGCGCAGGCAGCCCCAGCATTTT
TRBV7-8	TRBJ1-6	.	.	CASSLDQGRNSPLHF	TGTGCCAGCAGCTTAGATCAGGGGAGGAATTCACCCCTCCACTTT
TRBV28	TRBJ1-6	.	.	CASSLPDTRDSPLHF	TGTGCCAGCAGTTTACCGGATACACGGGATTCACCCCTCCACTTT
TRBV6-5	TRBJ2-5	.	.	CASMAPGQETQYF	TGTGCCAGCATGGCCCCGGGACAAGAGACCCAGTACTTC
TRBV15	TRBJ2-2	.	.	CATSRDPNGELFF	TGTGCCACCAGCAGAGATCCAAATGGGGAGCTGTTTTTT
TRBV11-1	TRBJ1-1	.	.	CASSSKDTGPEAFF	TGTGCCAGCAGCTCCAAAGACACGGGCCCCGAAGCTTTCTTT
TRBV28	TRBJ2-6	.	.	CASSSIQGFGANVLTF	TGTGCCAGCAGTTCAATACAGGGTTTTGGGGCCAACGTCCTGACTTTC
TRBV4-1	TRBJ1-2	.	.	CASSQGILGGTNYGYTF	TGCGCCAGCAGCCAAGGAATATTGGGGGGGACTAACTATGGCTACACCTTC
TRBV28	TRBJ1-2	.	.	CASSGGLNYGYTF	TGTGCCAGCTCGGGGGGACTTAACTATGGCTACACCTTC
TRBV5-1	TRBJ2-1	.	once	CASSEAAQAYNEQFF	TGCGCCAGCAGCGAGGCGGCGCAAGCCTACAATGAGCAGTTCTTC
TRBV28	TRBJ1-1	.	.	CASSLDILVNTEAFF	TGTGCCAGCAGTTTAGATATTCTGGTGAACACTGAAGCTTTCTTT
TRBV10-3	TRBJ1-2	.	.	CAISEGPYSYGYTF	TGTGCCATCAGCGAGGGGCCATATTCCTATGGCTACACCTTC
TRBV3-1/TRBV3-2	TRBJ1-6	TRBD1	.	CASSSLTGTGVSPLHF	TGTGCCAGCAGCTCACTGACCGGGACAGGGGTTTCACCCCTCCACTTT
TRBV9	TRBJ2-2	TRBD2	.	CASSVLAGSTGELFF	TGTGCCAGCAGCGTCCTAGCGGGGAGCACCGGGGAGCTGTTTTTT
TRBV5-8	TRBJ2-2	.	.	CASSLGTAPSVGELFF	TGTGCCAGCAGCTTGGGGACAGCCCCCTCGGTCGGGGAGCTGTTTTTT
TRBV3-1/TRBV3-2	TRBJ2-7	.	.	CASSQGWRPDSYEQYF	TGTGCCAGCAGCCAAGGCTGGCGGCCCGACTCCTACGAGCAGTACTTC
TRBV27	TRBJ1-3	.	.	CASSRVSLSRNTIYF	TGTGCCAGCAGTAGGGTGAGTTTAAGTCGGAACACCATATATTTT
TRBV5-4	TRBJ2-1	TRBD2	.	CASSPQRGGPRRNEQFF	TGTGCCAGCAGCCCCCAGCGGGGGGGGCCGCGACGGAATGAGCAGTTCTTC
TRBV2	TRBJ2-2	TRBD1	.	CASKAGGFTGELFF	TGTGCCAGCAAGGCAGGGGGCTTTACCGGGGAGCTGTTTTTT
TRBV2	TRBJ1-2	.	.	CASCDLEDYGYTF	TGTGCCAGCTGCGATTTAGAGGACTATGGCTACACCTTC
TRBV12-3/TRBV12-4	TRBJ2-7	.	.	CASSFGYEQYF	TGTGCCAGCAGTTTCGGATACGAGCAGTACTTC
TRBV6-2/TRBV6-3	TRBJ2-7	.	once	CASSRMPTVYEQYF	TGTGCCAGCAGCCGGATGCCCACAGTCTACGAGCAGTACTTC